This entry lists 16 T cell receptor beta chains sequenced from one sample in a study of PD-1 blockade in mismatch repair-deficient tumors. The data were produced by immunoSEQ multiplex PCR, yet TCRdb's version contains in-frame clones alone and is incomplete. The table shows approximately 25,000 clones, with about 83% occurring only once. This sample comprised peripheral blood, obtained 12 weeks after starting pembrolizumab. The origin of the receptors is an adult with mismatch repair-deficient cancer.

The chain recombines TRBV5-1 with TRBJ2-7; no definite D call. Trimming took off 4 bases at V and 0 bases at J, with 17 bases between the two ends. The germline gives CDR1 SGHRS, CDR2 YFSETQ. The CDR3 extends over 16 amino acids. The CDR3 sequence is CASSRPQIFSSYEQYF. CDR3 DNA sequence: TGCGCCAGCAGCCGTCCACAAATATTCAGCTCCTACGAGCAGTACTTC.

The rearrangement uses TRBV6-4 and TRBJ2-2; 8 nucleotides line up with TRBD1. CDR3 length equals 16 residues. The junction had 10 bases not matched to a gene; V was cut back by 5 bases and J by 5 bases. The V gene's germline CDR1 is MRHNA and CDR2 SNTAGT. The CDR3 sequence: CASSLAQGASTGELFF. CDR3 sequence (DNA): TGTGCCAGCAGTCTTGCCCAGGGGGCGTCGACCGGGGAGCTGTTTTTT.

This rearrangement joins TRBV28 to TRBJ1-4; D perhaps matches TRBD1 (5 bases). The CDR3 totals 16 residues. Germline CDR1 and CDR2: MDHEN and SYDVKM. Trimming cost V 5 bases and J 7 bases, with 20 bases left between them. The chain's CDR3 is CASSRSRGDQAEKLFF. In DNA, the CDR3 is TGTGCCAGCAGTAGGAGTCGGGGGGATCAGGCTGAAAAACTGTTTTTT.

The gene calls are TRBV11-2 and TRBJ2-5; TRBD1 aligns across 7 bases. The CDR3 is made up of 15 amino acids. Germline V gives CDR1 SGHAT, CDR2 FQNNGV. V dropped 1 base and J dropped 4; count of bases not matched to a gene: 6. This chain's CDR3 is CASSLVGGVGETQYF. Here the CDR3 DNA reads TGTGCCAGCAGCTTAGTAGGGGGCGTTGGAGAGACCCAGTACTTC.

The V gene is TRBV7-6, the J gene TRBJ2-5; TRBD2 might be the D (5 bases). The CDR3 loop spans 12 amino acids. Trimming removed 6 bases at V and 7 bases at J, with 12 bases between. Germline loops: CDR1 SGHVS, CDR2 FNYEAQ. The CDR3 DNA is TGTGCCAGCAGTCTCTCAGAGGGGACCCAGTACTTC. This sequence encodes CASSLSEGTQYF. The full variable domain, its missing parts supplied by reference TRBV7-6 and TRBJ2-5, is GAGVSQSPRYKVTKRGQDVALRCDPISGHVSLYWYRQALGQGPEFLTYFNYEAQQDKSGLPNDRFSAERPEGSISTLTIQRTEQRDSAMYRCASSLSEGTQYFGPGTRLLVL.

The chain joins TRBV5-1 to TRBJ2-7; D might be TRBD2 (5 bases). The CDR3 is 14 residues long. The V gene lost 4 bases and the J gene lost 3 bases, with 14 bases spanning the gap. The germline V gene encodes CDR1 SGHRS and CDR2 YFSETQ. CDR3 sequence reads: CASSIEGIYYEQYF. CDR3 sequence (DNA): TGCGCCAGCAGCATCGAGGGTATCTACTACGAGCAGTACTTC.

The rearrangement links TRBV5-1 to TRBJ2-7; tentative D call: TRBD2 (6 bases). Germline-derived CDR1 and CDR2 are SGHRS and YFSETQ. The CDR3 sequence is 11 residues long. V was trimmed by 8 bases and J by 4 bases, leaving 10 bases between them. The CDR3 loop reads CASSGTYEQYF. CDR3 DNA: TGCGCCAGTTCAGGGACTTACGAGCAGTACTTC.

The J gene is TRBJ2-1, the V gene TRBV11-3, with no clear D. V was clipped by 10 bases and J by 3 bases, with 13 bases between them. The germline gives CDR1 SGHNT, CDR2 YENEEA. The CDR3 has 13 amino acids. CDR3 residues: CATNRANYNEQFF. The CDR3 region has the DNA TGTGCCACCAACCGGGCAAACTACAATGAGCAGTTCTTC.

This chain joins TRBV7-8 and TRBJ2-1; TRBD2 aligns across 10 bases. The V and J ends lost 7 bases and 6 bases, in that order; junction bases with no gene match: 9. This CDR3 is built from 15 residues. Germline V CDR1 and CDR2: SGHVS, FQNEAQ. Written as DNA, the CDR3 is TGTGCCAGCATCAAAGGGACTAGCGCACTCAATGAGCAGTTCTTC. Translation: CASIKGTSALNEQFF.

The chain has TRBV9 and TRBJ2-5; TRBD2 agrees at 7 bases. Germline V CDR1 and CDR2: SGDLS, YYNGEE. The CDR3 is 16 residues long. With V trimmed by 4 bases and J by 2 bases, 11 bases remained unmatched. For the CDR3, the DNA is TGTGCCAGCAGCCCTACTCTAGCGGTGCGTCAAGAGACCCAGTACTTC. Amino acids: CASSPTLAVRQETQYF. Full variable domain (remainder filled in from reference TRBV9 and TRBJ2-5): DSGVTQTPKHLITATGQRVTLRCSPRSGDLSVYWYQQSLDQGLQFLIQYYNGEERAKGNILERFSAQQFPDLHSELNLSSLELGDSALYFCASSPTLAVRQETQYFGPGTRLLVL.

This chain joins TRBV4-2 and TRBJ2-7; D is uncertain. Per germline, CDR1 LGHNA and CDR2 YNFKEQ. The V and J ends lost 1 base and 3 bases respectively, with 10 bases between them. CDR3 size: 14 residues. The chain's CDR3 is CASSQGIQLYEQYF. The CDR3 bases are TGTGCCAGCAGCCAAGGGATCCAACTCTACGAGCAGTACTTC.

This clone has just a few counts. The V and J genes are TRBV27 and TRBJ2-3; 7 positions match TRBD2. J lost 2 bases, V lost 7 bases, and 15 bases had no gene match. The CDR3 loop spans 17 amino acids. CDR1 MNHEY and CDR2 SMNVEV come from the germline V gene (reference sequence). CDR3 loop: CASTAGASGHNTDTQYF. CDR3 nucleotide sequence: TGTGCCAGCACCGCTGGGGCTAGCGGACACAACACAGATACGCAGTATTTT.

DNA for the CDR3: TGTGCCAGCAACGGAGGAACTAGCACAGATACGCAGTATTTT. It codes for CASNGGTSTDTQYF. The chain couples TRBV9 to TRBJ2-3; perhaps TRBD2 as D (5 bases). This CDR3 comprises 14 residues. In germline, CDR1 is SGDLS, CDR2 YYNGEE. Trimming stripped 6 bases from V and 0 bases from J, with 11 bases between.

The chain recombines TRBV10-3 with TRBJ2-1; 7 nucleotides line up with TRBD2. Germline V gene data show CDR1 as ENHRY and CDR2 as SYGVKD. With 0 bases clipped from V and 9 bases from J, the junction kept 14 bases outside the gene matches. The CDR3 extends over 17 amino acids. The CDR3 DNA is TGTGCCATCAGTGAGTCCATTTTGGGGCGGGAGAGAAGTGAGCAGTTCTTC. Translating gives CAISESILGRERSEQFF.

V gene TRBV11-2 combines with J gene TRBJ2-1, with D hard to call. This CDR3 has 13 amino acids. The germline V gene encodes CDR1 SGHAT and CDR2 FQNNGV. V was shortened by 2 bases and J by 6 bases, with 8 bases between the two germline ends. CDR3 region: CASSLTGANEQFF. CDR3 coding DNA: TGTGCCAGCAGCTTAACTGGAGCCAATGAGCAGTTCTTC.

The chain combines TRBV5-4 with TRBJ2-7; a weak D match, TRBD1 (5 bases). Per germline, CDR1 SGHNT and CDR2 YYREEE (reference sequence). The CDR3 spans 15 residues. The ends were cut back, 0 bases at V and 6 bases at J, with 16 bases in the middle. The CDR3 reads CASSLARVPAGEQYF. For the CDR3, the DNA is TGTGCCAGCAGCTTGGCCAGGGTTCCGGCTGGCGAGCAGTACTTC.